The clone carrying this TCR beta chain occurred once. The data were obtained in a study of blood T cell repertoires in COVID-19. Study as a whole: Sites in the United States, Italy and Spain provided acute and convalescent COVID-19 samples.

Looked up from germline, CDR1 is KGHSH and CDR2 is LQKENI. The CDR3 is 15 amino acids. Between the trimmed V and J ends, which lost 3 bases and 4 bases, there was a span of 13 bases. Individuals aged about 18 to 89 years were recruited from 24 US areas. The data were produced by immunoSEQ multiplex PCR, yet TCRdb's version contains in-frame clones alone and is incomplete. Of 250,000 to 350,000 clones listed, about 85% are singletons. Input material: PBMCs or T cells enriched from blood (not recorded which). The chain couples TRBV18 to TRBJ1-3, with D tentatively TRBD1 (5 bases). This TCR derives from a woman aged 45-65 years who had recovered from COVID-19. CDR3 sequence reads: CASSPNAGDGNTIYF. In DNA, the CDR3 is TGTGCCAGCTCACCTAACGCGGGGGACGGAAACACCATATATTTT.